This TCR beta chain was identified during a study of T cell repertoires in cytomegalovirus infection (dated by TCRdb to about 2019). The study in broad terms: Donor HLA type was relevant to the analysis, as public TCR beta signatures indicated carriage of CMV infection together with the matching HLA type. The paper's findings and limits, for the study overall: The ex vivo response was dominated by HLA-C-restricted CMV-specific TCR beta clonotypes, which also provided the single most frequent clonotype in two of eight donors. In both this cohort and an independent roughly 350-donor cohort, the cumulative frequency of public TCR beta family members distinguished carriers of CMV infection plus the relevant HLA type.

TCRdb records Illumina HiSeq 1500 as the sequencer. The public reads were reanalyzed by TCRdb: fastp trimming at Q25, MiXCR alignment, in-frame beta chains only. CDR3 protein sequences are deduplicated, and each keeps its most common genes and DNA. Within this sample are 490,000 or so distinct CDR3 sequences, with about 11% of them counted one time only. Roughly 10% of the sample is in the top ten clones. Germline trimming amounts to 5 bases on V and 7 bases on J, with 11 as the count of junction bases outside the gene matches. The germline V gene (reference sequence) gives CDR1 as LGHDT and CDR2 as YNNKEL. Taken from cysteine to phenylalanine, the CDR3 has 15 residues. Just CDR3 DNA is preserved here, 45 bases in frame from base 1. The sample holds a few counts of this clonotype. Its antigen is not yet known. The sample holds no much larger clone one base away, and base qualities are not on file.

The sample consisted of PBMCs. The receptor was isolated from a human donor in good health (CMV status not recorded). Some clones in this sample may be carry-over from other donors' samples. The rearrangement combines TRBV3-1 with TRBJ2-5, with 9 bases aligning to TRBD1. The sequenced DNA is TGTGCCAGCAGCGAGCAAACAGGGGGCCTGGGGACCCAGTACTTC. This gives the protein CASSEQTGGLGTQYF.